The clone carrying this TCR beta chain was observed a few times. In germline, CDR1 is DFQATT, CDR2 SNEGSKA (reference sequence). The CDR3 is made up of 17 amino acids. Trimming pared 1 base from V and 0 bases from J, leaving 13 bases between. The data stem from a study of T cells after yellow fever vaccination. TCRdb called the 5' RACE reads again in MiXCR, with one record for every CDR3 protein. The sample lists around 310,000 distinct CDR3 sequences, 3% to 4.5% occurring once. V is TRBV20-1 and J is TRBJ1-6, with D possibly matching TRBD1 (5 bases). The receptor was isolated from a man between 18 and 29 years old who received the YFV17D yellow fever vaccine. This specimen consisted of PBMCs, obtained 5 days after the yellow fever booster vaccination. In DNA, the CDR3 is TGCAGTGCTAGAGGCCGGGACCGGAGCTCCTATAATTCACCCCTCCACTTT. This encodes CSARGRDRSSYNSPLHF.